The 5 T cell receptor beta chains in this list originate from one sample, sequenced in a study of radiotherapy plus CTLA-4 blockade in lung cancer. Clones were read by immunoSEQ multiplex PCR, and TCRdb kept only the in-frame ones, dropping some. The sample has roughly 90,000 clones, almost 90% seen once. The sample here was peripheral blood, taken from a patient treated with radiotherapy plus ipilimumab. The receptors stem from a human donor with non-small cell lung cancer that progressed on radiotherapy plus ipilimumab.

This chain links TRBV6-5 with TRBJ2-1; 8 positions agree with TRBD2. V dropped 0 bases and J dropped 6; count of bases not matched to a gene: 1. The CDR3 is 14 residues long. Germline V CDR1 and CDR2: MNHEY, SVGAGI. This CDR3 reads CASSYSRGANEQFF. For the CDR3, the DNA is TGTGCCAGCAGTTACTCGCGGGGGGCCAATGAGCAGTTCTTC.

The chain is built from TRBV18 and TRBJ1-1; D is unclear. Germline V gives CDR1 KGHSH, CDR2 LQKENI. V lost 6 bases to trimming and J lost 1 base, with 9 bases between them. The CDR3 has 13 amino acids. The CDR3 nucleotides are TGTGCCAGCTCCCCGAATCAGAACACTGAAGCTTTCTTT. Encoded protein: CASSPNQNTEAFF.

The chain has TRBV6-5 and TRBJ1-2; 8 positions match TRBD1. V trimming: 5 bases; J trimming: 5 bases; junction bases outside the gene matches: 7. Per germline, CDR1 MNHEY and CDR2 SVGAGI. The CDR3 length is 14 residues. In DNA, the CDR3 is TGTGCCAGCAGTCAGGGGGCAGGTCTTTATGGCTACACCTTC. Protein sequence: CASSQGAGLYGYTF.

The chain joins TRBV18 to TRBJ2-1, with D perhaps matching TRBD2 (6 bases). Germline V gives CDR1 KGHSH, CDR2 LQKENI. This CDR3 comprises 17 residues. The ends were cut back, 2 bases at V and 7 bases at J, with 21 bases in the middle. In DNA form, the CDR3 reads TGTGCCAGCTCACCAGGACGGGAGAGTAGTTTGACGAATGAGCAGTTCTTC. This sequence encodes CASSPGRESSLTNEQFF.

This rearrangement joins TRBV19 to TRBJ2-5; D ambiguous. Germline V gives CDR1 LNHDA, CDR2 SQIVND (reference sequence). With 7 bases removed from V and 4 bases from J, the gap between germline ends came to 7 bases. The CDR3 covers 11 residues. DNA of the CDR3: TGTGCCAGTACCTCTGGAGAGACCCAGTACTTC. Residues: CASTSGETQYF. The entire variable domain, with the rest obtained from reference TRBV19 and TRBJ2-5, is as follows: DGGITQSPKYLFRKEGQNVTLSCEQNLNHDAMYWYRQDPGQGLRLIYYSQIVNDFQKGDIAEGYSVSREKKESFPLTVTSAQKNPTAFYLCASTSGETQYFGPGTRLLVL.